This entry is about one T cell receptor beta chain. Its matching antigen is unknown. RNA transcripts provided the source from which TCR beta CDR3 regions were amplified. HTBI primers drove first-round RT-PCR of the TCR CDR3. MiXCR, run by TCRdb on the multiplex PCR reads, gives a single entry per CDR3 protein. The sample lists a few hundred thousand distinct CDR3 sequences, roughly an eighth occurring once. This sample was taken from a study of T cells in Graves' hyperthyroidism and ophthalmopathy. Germline-derived CDR1 and CDR2 are SQVTM and ANQGSEA. V lost 4 bases to trimming and J lost 8 bases, with 17 bases between them. This CDR3 has 14 residues. Newly diagnosed patients aged 18 to 65 had hyperthyroidism of under 2 months' duration. Uncontrolled infection, other autoimmune disease, pregnancy or lactation led to exclusion. General study findings and limits: Onset of ophthalmopathy came a median roughly 6.4 months after the model predicted it.

This chain connects TRBV29-1 to TRBJ1-4; the D gene is possibly TRBD1 (6 bases). Sequenced material: blood. This TCR came from a woman aged 18-29 years with Graves' hyperthyroidism. The CDR3 spells CSVARGGRGEKLFF. The DNA of the CDR3 is TGCAGCGTTGCGAGGGGGGGGCGCGGAGAAAAACTGTTTTTT.